The rows below give T cell receptor beta chains drawn from one sample of a study of cytomegalovirus exposure and HLA in healthy donors. Using immunoSEQ multiplex PCR, the repertoire was profiled, and TCRdb retains in-frame clones only, with some absent. The table shows 160,000 or so clones, with approximately 84% occurring only once. The sequencing sample was made of PBMCs. The source of these receptors is a young woman in good health and CMV-seronegative. Both conserved end residues are part of each CDR3. The order of the fields is V gene, D gene, clone size, J gene, CDR3 protein, CDR3 DNA. D genes are given only for firm matches. Clone size, where shown, is once, few, many, or a class for clones that have expanded.

TRBV19	.	once	TRBJ1-4	CASSTLTGANEKLFF	TGTGCCAGTAGCACGCTCACGGGAGCGAATGAAAAACTGTTTTTT
TRBV27	.	.	TRBJ1-3	CASSPAGLSLGNTIYF	TGTGCCAGCAGTCCAGCGGGACTCTCCCTGGGAAACACCATATATTTT
TRBV5-6	.	.	TRBJ2-7	CASSFPIPVGSTQGEQYF	TGTGCCAGCAGCTTCCCAATTCCCGTTGGCTCCACCCAGGGCGAGCAGTACTTC
TRBV2	.	few	TRBJ2-3	CASSEWWGDADTQYF	TGTGCCAGCAGTGAATGGTGGGGGGACGCAGATACGCAGTATTTT
TRBV4-2	TRBD1	.	TRBJ1-5	CASSPTQGSSGNQPQHF	TGTGCCAGCAGCCCGACACAGGGGAGCTCCGGCAATCAGCCCCAGCATTTT
TRBV6-1	.	.	TRBJ1-1	CASVSTEAFF	TGTGCCAGCGTGAGCACTGAAGCTTTCTTT
TRBV7-2	TRBD1	.	TRBJ1-1	CASSWDRGTEAFF	TGTGCCAGCAGCTGGGACAGAGGGACTGAAGCTTTCTTT
TRBV7-2	.	.	TRBJ2-5	CASSLIGVGGQYF	TGTGCCAGCAGCTTGATAGGGGTCGGGGGCCAGTACTTC
TRBV28	.	.	TRBJ1-3	CASKEPGNTIYF	TGTGCCAGCAAAGAGCCTGGAAACACCATATATTTT
TRBV6-5	TRBD2	.	TRBJ2-1	CATQGASGYNEQFF	TGTGCCACCCAAGGCGCTAGCGGTTACAATGAGCAGTTCTTC
TRBV7-2	TRBD2	.	TRBJ2-7	CASSFGTSVYEQYF	TGTGCCAGCAGCTTCGGGACTAGTGTCTACGAGCAGTACTTC
TRBV6-6	.	.	TRBJ2-5	CASSDVHRVGTQYF	TGTGCCAGCAGTGATGTACACCGGGTCGGGACCCAGTACTTC
TRBV7-6	TRBD2	once	TRBJ2-5	CASSSEGLAGQETQYF	TGTGCCAGCAGCTCTGAGGGACTAGCGGGACAAGAGACCCAGTACTTC
TRBV30	.	.	TRBJ2-7	CAWRESGEQYF	TGTGCCTGGAGGGAGTCTGGAGAGCAGTACTTC
TRBV5-1	.	.	TRBJ1-4	CASSLAGGYEKLFF	TGCGCCAGCAGCTTGGCGGGGGGCTATGAAAAACTGTTTTTT
TRBV25-1	TRBD1	once	TRBJ1-2	CASSEWAGGAGGYTF	TGTGCCAGCAGTGAATGGGCAGGGGGCGCGGGAGGCTACACCTTC
TRBV10-2	.	.	TRBJ1-2	CASSVAQGCGYTF	TGCGCCAGCAGTGTCGCGCAGGGCTGTGGCTACACCTTC
TRBV7-9	.	.	TRBJ1-4	CATHSQGNEKLFF	TGTGCCACCCATTCCCAGGGGAATGAAAAACTGTTTTTT
TRBV19	TRBD2	.	TRBJ2-7	CASSMGTSRYF	TGTGCCAGTAGTATGGGGACTAGTCGGTACTTC
TRBV25-1	.	.	TRBJ1-6	CASTGGRNSPLHF	TGTGCCAGCACAGGTGGGAGGAATTCACCCCTCCACTTC
TRBV7-8	.	.	TRBJ2-2	CASSPFGAADSTGELFF	TGTGCCAGCAGCCCCTTTGGCGCGGCGGACAGCACCGGGGAGCTGTTTTTT
TRBV5-1	.	.	TRBJ1-3	CASSAGVLSSGNTIYF	TGCGCCAGCAGCGCGGGCGTACTAAGCTCTGGAAACACCATATATTTT
TRBV7-6	.	.	TRBJ1-3	CASSLAPGLGGNTIYF	TGTGCCAGCAGCTTAGCGCCCGGGTTAGGTGGAAACACCATATATTTT
TRBV19	.	.	TRBJ1-5	CASSALAYNQPQHF	TGTGCCAGTAGTGCGCTAGCTTACAATCAGCCCCAGCATTTT
TRBV19	.	.	TRBJ2-7	CASSTDTLTSYEQYF	TGTGCCAGTAGTACGGACACCTTAACCTCCTACGAGCAGTACTTC
TRBV4-2	TRBD1	.	TRBJ1-1	CASSPGQGNTEAFF	TGTGCCAGCAGCCCGGGACAGGGAAACACTGAAGCTTTCTTT
TRBV11-2	TRBD2	.	TRBJ2-1	CASSSVAGTSYNEQFF	TGTGCCAGCAGCTCTGTAGCGGGCACCTCCTACAATGAGCAGTTCTTC
TRBV9	.	.	TRBJ2-5	CASSVPGSQGTQYF	TGTGCCAGCAGCGTACCGGGGTCTCAAGGGACCCAGTACTTC
TRBV5-6	TRBD2	.	TRBJ2-7	CASSLVWSGGLYEQYF	TGTGCCAGCAGCCTCGTTTGGAGCGGGGGACTCTACGAGCAGTACTTC
TRBV10-3	.	.	TRBJ2-1	CAIYSRPLNEQFF	TGTGCCATCTACTCCCGTCCCTTAAATGAGCAGTTCTTC
TRBV27	.	.	TRBJ2-7	CASTWGRGYEQYF	TGTGCCAGCACGTGGGGCAGAGGCTACGAGCAGTACTTC
TRBV30	.	.	TRBJ1-3	CAWSALRTASGNTIYF	TGTGCCTGGAGTGCGCTCCGGACAGCGTCTGGAAACACCATATATTTT
TRBV2	TRBD1	.	TRBJ2-7	CASSLQGSSYEQYF	TGTGCCAGCAGCTTACAGGGGAGCTCCTACGAGCAGTACTTC
TRBV9	TRBD1	.	TRBJ2-3	CASSPRTGPDTQYF	TGTGCCAGCAGCCCTCGGACAGGACCGGATACGCAGTATTTT
TRBV11-2	TRBD2	.	TRBJ2-5	CASSLGLAGAGETQYF	TGTGCCAGCAGCTTGGGACTAGCGGGAGCAGGAGAGACCCAGTACTTC
TRBV28	.	.	TRBJ1-2	CASSLTHGGDYGYTF	TGTGCCAGCAGTTTAACCCACGGGGGAGACTATGGCTACACCTTC
TRBV7-2	.	.	TRBJ1-5	CASSPVGSQPQHF	TGTGCCAGCAGCCCCGTGGGTAGCCAGCCCCAGCATTTT
TRBV28	.	.	TRBJ2-7	CASSAPRAAYEQYF	TGTGCCAGCAGTGCCCCCAGGGCGGCCTACGAGCAGTACTTC
TRBV2	TRBD1	.	TRBJ1-2	CASSASQGALRGYTF	TGTGCCAGCAGTGCTTCGCAGGGGGCTCTCCGTGGCTACACCTTC
TRBV18	.	.	TRBJ2-7	CASSPRDTYEQYF	TGTGCCAGCTCACCCCGGGACACCTACGAGCAGTACTTC
TRBV10-3	TRBD2	.	TRBJ2-7	CAAYSPSGGYEQYF	TGTGCCGCCTACTCCCCAAGCGGGGGCTACGAGCAGTACTTC
TRBV29-1	TRBD1	once	TRBJ1-2	CSVVSRQGAYGYTF	TGCAGCGTTGTATCCCGACAGGGGGCCTATGGCTACACCTTC
TRBV14	.	.	TRBJ2-1	CASSQGQWPYNEQFF	TGTGCCAGCAGCCAGGGGCAATGGCCCTACAATGAGCAGTTCTTC
TRBV27	TRBD1	.	TRBJ2-7	CASSLSRGPAYEQYF	TGTGCCAGCAGTTTATCCAGGGGGCCCGCCTACGAGCAGTACTTC
TRBV27	.	.	TRBJ1-2	CASTPRWGGDGYTF	TGTGCCAGCACCCCCCGGTGGGGGGGGGATGGCTACACCTTC
TRBV29-1	TRBD1	.	TRBJ2-7	CSVEGDRNTYEQYF	TGCAGCGTTGAAGGGGACAGGAATACCTACGAGCAGTACTTC
TRBV6-4	TRBD2	.	TRBJ2-6	CASSPGGVSGANVLTF	TGTGCCAGCAGTCCTGGGGGGGTTTCTGGGGCCAACGTCCTGACTTTC
TRBV7-8	.	.	TRBJ2-7	CASSLMNPGNSYEQYF	TGTGCCAGCAGCTTGATGAATCCGGGGAACTCCTACGAGCAGTACTTC
TRBV27	.	.	TRBJ1-3	CASSPDTSSGNTIYF	TGTGCCAGCAGCCCCGACACTTCCTCTGGAAACACCATATATTTT
TRBV4-3	.	.	TRBJ2-6	CASSRIQGVVLTF	TGCGCCAGCAGCCGAATACAGGGCGTCGTCCTGACTTTC
TRBV5-1	TRBD2	.	TRBJ2-7	CASSSQTSGGSYEQYF	TGCGCCAGCAGCTCACAAACTAGCGGGGGTTCCTACGAGCAGTACTTC
TRBV10-3	.	.	TRBJ2-7	CAISRDTSGNYEQYF	TGTGCCATCAGTAGGGACACCTCGGGGAATTACGAGCAGTACTTC
TRBV13	TRBD1	.	TRBJ2-3	CASSLEDRRSTDTQYF	TGTGCCAGCAGCTTAGAGGACAGGAGGAGCACAGATACGCAGTATTTT
TRBV4-3	TRBD1	.	TRBJ2-3	CASSQDWTGTDTQYF	TGCGCCAGCAGCCAAGATTGGACAGGGACAGATACGCAGTATTTT
TRBV30	TRBD1	.	TRBJ2-2	CAWSTGTDTTGELFF	TGTGCCTGGAGTACCGGGACAGATACCACCGGGGAGCTGTTTTTT
TRBV28	TRBD1	once	TRBJ1-2	CASSLGTGNSYGYTF	TGTGCCAGCAGTTTGGGGACAGGTAATTCCTATGGCTACACCTTC
TRBV15	.	.	TRBJ1-5	CATSSRDINQPQHF	TGTGCCACCAGCAGCCGGGACATCAATCAGCCCCAGCATTTT
TRBV28	.	.	TRBJ2-2	CASTNGEGGELFF	TGTGCCAGCACCAACGGCGAGGGCGGGGAGCTGTTTTTT